The 5 T cell receptor beta chains presented below share a single source sample, sequenced in a study of cytomegalovirus exposure and HLA in healthy donors. Primers: 60 Vbeta forward and 13 Jbeta reverse. The data were produced by immunoSEQ multiplex PCR, yet TCRdb's version contains in-frame clones alone and is incomplete. Among fewer than 25,000 clones listed, roughly 80% were seen once. The specimen was PBMCs. Receptors originate from a man between 60 and 70 years old in good health and CMV-seronegative.

The rearrangement links TRBV29-1 to TRBJ2-1; 11 nucleotides align to TRBD2. Germline V gene data show CDR1 as SQVTM and CDR2 as ANQGSEA. There are 15 residues in the CDR3. The junction had 0 bases not matched to a gene; V was cut back by 1 base and J by 1 base. CDR3 region: CSVEGTSGSYNEQFF. The DNA for the CDR3 is TGCAGCGTTGAAGGGACTAGCGGGTCCTACAATGAGCAGTTCTTC.

J is TRBJ2-7 and V is TRBV30, with 10 bases lining up with TRBD1. The CDR3 runs 12 residues. Trimming removed 2 bases from V and 6 bases from J; junction bases left unmatched: 1. Germline CDR1 and CDR2: GTSNPN and SVGIG (reference sequence). Here the CDR3 reads CAWSRTGGEQYF. DNA of the CDR3: TGTGCCTGGAGTAGGACAGGGGGCGAGCAGTACTTC.

The chain recombines TRBV6-5 with TRBJ2-1; D gene unclear. V was pared by 8 bases and J by 5 bases, with 7 bases between. CDR3 length equals 11 residues. Germline assignment: CDR1 MNHEY and CDR2 SVGAGI. The chain's CDR3 is CASDFNNEQFF. For the CDR3, the DNA is TGTGCCAGCGACTTCAACAATGAGCAGTTCTTC.

In this sample, this clone turned up once. Here the CDR3 DNA reads TGTGCCAGTTCGAAGACAGGGGGCGATGAAAAACTGTTTTTT. Encoded protein: CASSKTGGDEKLFF. The gene calls are TRBV28 and TRBJ1-4; 10 nucleotides agree with TRBD1. V lost 9 bases, J lost 6 bases, and 7 bases stayed unmatched. This CDR3 region has 14 residues. Germline V lookup: CDR1 MDHEN, CDR2 SYDVKM.

The chain carries TRBV7-2 and TRBJ2-3, with 7 bases identical to TRBD2. The V gene's germline CDR1 is SGHTA and CDR2 FQGNSA. The CDR3 covers 14 residues. V dropped 1 base and J dropped 8; count of bases not matched to a gene: 6. The chain's CDR3 is CASSLGLAGGTQYF. CDR3 coding DNA: TGTGCCAGCAGCTTAGGATTAGCGGGCGGTACGCAGTATTTT.